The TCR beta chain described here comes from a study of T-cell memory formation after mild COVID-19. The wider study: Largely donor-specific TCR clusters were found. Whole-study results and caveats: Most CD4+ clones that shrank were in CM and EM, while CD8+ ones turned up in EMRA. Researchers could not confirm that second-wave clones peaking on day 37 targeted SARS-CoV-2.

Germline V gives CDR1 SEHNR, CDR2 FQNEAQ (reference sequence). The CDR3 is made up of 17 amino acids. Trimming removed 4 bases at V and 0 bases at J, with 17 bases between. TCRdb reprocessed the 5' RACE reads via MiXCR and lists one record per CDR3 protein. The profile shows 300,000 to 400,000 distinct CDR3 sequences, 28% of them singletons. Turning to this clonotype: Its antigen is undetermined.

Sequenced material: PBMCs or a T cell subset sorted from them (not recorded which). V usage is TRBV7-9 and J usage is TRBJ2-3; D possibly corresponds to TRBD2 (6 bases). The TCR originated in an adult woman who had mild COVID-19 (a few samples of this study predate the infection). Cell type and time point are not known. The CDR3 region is CASSSRDFLSSTDTQYF. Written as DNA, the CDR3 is TGTGCCAGCAGCTCCCGGGACTTCCTTTCTAGCACAGATACGCAGTATTTT.